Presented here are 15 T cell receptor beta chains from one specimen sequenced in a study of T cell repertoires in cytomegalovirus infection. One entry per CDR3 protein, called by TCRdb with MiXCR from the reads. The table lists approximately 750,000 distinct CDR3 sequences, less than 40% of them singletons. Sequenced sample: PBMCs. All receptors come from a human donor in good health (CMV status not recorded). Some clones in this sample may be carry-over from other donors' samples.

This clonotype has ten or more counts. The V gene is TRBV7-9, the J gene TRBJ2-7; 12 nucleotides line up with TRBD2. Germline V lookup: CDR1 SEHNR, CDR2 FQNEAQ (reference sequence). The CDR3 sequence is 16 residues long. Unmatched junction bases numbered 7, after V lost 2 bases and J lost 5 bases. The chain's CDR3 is CASSLRLAGGPNEQYF. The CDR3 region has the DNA TGTGCCAGCAGCTTAAGGCTAGCGGGAGGGCCTAACGAGCAGTACTTC.

Written as DNA, the CDR3 is TGTGCCAGCAGCGGAGGGATAGGAAACACCATATATTTT. Translated, it gives CASSGGIGNTIYF. This chain connects TRBV7-3 to TRBJ1-3; D gene ambiguous. The germline V and J ends were trimmed by 5 bases and 4 bases, with 9 bases remaining between them. The germline V gene has CDR1 SGHTA and CDR2 FQGTGA. The CDR3 is 13 amino acids.

As DNA, the CDR3 is TGTGCCAGCAGTCCCCTCAACAGTGATACGCAGTATTTT. Protein: CASSPLNSDTQYF. The chain joins TRBV28 to TRBJ2-3; no firm D call. Trimming removed 5 bases from V and 6 bases from J, with 12 bases in between. This CDR3 is 13 amino acids long. Germline V gives CDR1 MDHEN, CDR2 SYDVKM.

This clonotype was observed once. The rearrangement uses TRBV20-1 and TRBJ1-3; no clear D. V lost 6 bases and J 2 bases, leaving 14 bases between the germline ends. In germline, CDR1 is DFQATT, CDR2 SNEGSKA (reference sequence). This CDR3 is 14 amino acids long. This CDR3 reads CSAFFRGTGNTIYF. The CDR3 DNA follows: TGCAGTGCCTTTTTCCGAGGGACTGGAAACACCATATATTTT.

The CDR3 sequence: CASSEGHGWAVFDSPLHF. The CDR3 nucleotides read TGTGCCAGCAGTGAAGGGCATGGGTGGGCGGTGTTCGATTCACCCCTCCACTTT. J is TRBJ1-6 and V is TRBV6-1; D remains unclear. Trimming removed 1 base from V and 8 bases from J, with 21 bases in between. The CDR3 extends over 18 amino acids. CDR1 and CDR2 from the germline V gene are MNHNS and SASEGT.

CDR3 sequence (DNA): TGCAGTGGAGGACAGGGGGGTTCCTACGAGCAGTACTTC. Translated: CSGGQGGSYEQYF. The V gene is TRBV20-1, the J gene TRBJ2-7, with 10 bases identical to TRBD1. Germline V gives CDR1 DFQATT, CDR2 SNEGSKA (reference sequence). CDR3 size: 13 residues. The J segment lost 1 base and the V segment lost 7 bases, leaving 4 bases of the junction unmatched.

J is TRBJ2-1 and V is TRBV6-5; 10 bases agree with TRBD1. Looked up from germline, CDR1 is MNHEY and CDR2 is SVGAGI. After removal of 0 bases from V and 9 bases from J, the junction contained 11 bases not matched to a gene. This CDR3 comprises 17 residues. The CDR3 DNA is TGTGCCAGCAGTTACTCCAGGACAGGGGGGCTGTTAGGTGAGCAGTTCTTC. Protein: CASSYSRTGGLLGEQFF.

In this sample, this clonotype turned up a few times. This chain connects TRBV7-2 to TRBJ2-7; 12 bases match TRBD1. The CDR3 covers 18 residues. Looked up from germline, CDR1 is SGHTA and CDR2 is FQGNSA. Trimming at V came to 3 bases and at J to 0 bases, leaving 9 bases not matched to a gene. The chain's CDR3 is CASSFGTGGTFGSYEQYF. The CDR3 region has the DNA TGTGCCAGCAGCTTTGGGACAGGGGGCACCTTCGGCTCCTACGAGCAGTACTTC.

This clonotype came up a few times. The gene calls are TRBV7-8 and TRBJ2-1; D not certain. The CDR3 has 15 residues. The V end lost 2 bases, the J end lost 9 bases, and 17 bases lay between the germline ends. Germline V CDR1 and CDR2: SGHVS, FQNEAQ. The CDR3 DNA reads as TGTGCCAGCAGCTTATTAGATGTAGGAGACGGTGAGCAGTTCTTC. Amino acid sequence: CASSLLDVGDGEQFF.

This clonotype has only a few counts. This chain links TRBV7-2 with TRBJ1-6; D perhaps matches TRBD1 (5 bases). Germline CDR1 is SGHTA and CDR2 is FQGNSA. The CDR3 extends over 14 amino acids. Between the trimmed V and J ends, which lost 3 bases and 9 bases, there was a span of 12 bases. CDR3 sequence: CASSLVGATSPLHF. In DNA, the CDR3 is TGTGCCAGCAGCTTGGTTGGGGCCACTTCACCCCTCCACTTT.

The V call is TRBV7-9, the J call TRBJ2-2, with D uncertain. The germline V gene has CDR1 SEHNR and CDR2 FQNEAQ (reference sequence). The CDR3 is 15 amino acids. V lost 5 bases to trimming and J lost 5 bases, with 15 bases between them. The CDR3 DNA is TGTGCCAGCAGCCCCCAAGGGTTGGGGACCGGGGAGCTGTTTTTT. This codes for CASSPQGLGTGELFF.

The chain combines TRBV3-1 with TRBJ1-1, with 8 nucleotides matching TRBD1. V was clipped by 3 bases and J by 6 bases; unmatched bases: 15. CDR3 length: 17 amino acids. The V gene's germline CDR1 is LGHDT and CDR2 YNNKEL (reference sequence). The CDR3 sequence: CASSQGRGLLYEPEAFF. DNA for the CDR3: TGTGCCAGCAGCCAGGGCAGGGGGCTGCTGTATGAACCTGAAGCTTTCTTT.

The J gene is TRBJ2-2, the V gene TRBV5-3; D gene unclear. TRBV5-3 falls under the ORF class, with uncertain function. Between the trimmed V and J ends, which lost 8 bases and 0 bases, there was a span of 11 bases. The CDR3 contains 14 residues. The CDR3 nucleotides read TGTGCCAGCAGCGATACAACGAACACCGGGGAGCTGTTTTTT. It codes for CASSDTTNTGELFF.

The CDR3 is CASSLQGGRTNEKLFF. CDR3 DNA: TGTGCCAGCAGCCTCCAGGGGGGACGAACTAATGAAAAACTGTTTTTT. The V gene is TRBV7-2, the J gene TRBJ1-4; TRBD1 matches 7 bases. The CDR3 runs to 16 residues. CDR1 and CDR2 from the germline V gene are SGHTA and FQGNSA. V shed 5 bases and J 1 base; nucleotides not matched to a gene: 7.

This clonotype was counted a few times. In DNA, the CDR3 is TGCGCCAGCAGCCAAGATCGGGACGCGGGGGGTGGGCAGTACTTC. Translation gives CASSQDRDAGGGQYF. This chain links TRBV4-1 with TRBJ2-7; 8 nucleotides line up with TRBD2. Germline lookup yields CDR1 MGHRA and CDR2 YSYEKL. V gave up 0 bases and J gave up 9 bases; unmatched junction bases: 10. The CDR3 covers 15 residues.